The entry below describes one T cell receptor beta chain. Its target is unknown. These data are taken from a study of beta chain features in type 1 diabetes. Study-wide points: Patients showed naive, central memory and Treg TCRB repertoires that appeared more similar than those of healthy donors.

Investigators reverse transcribed all isolated RNA, so they sequenced expressed TCRB transcripts. TCRdb's copy holds only in-frame clones and misses some; the assay was immunoSEQ multiplex PCR. The table lists about 320,000 clones, 12% to 15% of them singletons. The V gene's germline CDR1 is SGHRS and CDR2 YFSETQ. V lost 3 bases, J lost 5 bases, and 9 bases stayed unmatched. The CDR3 length is 16 residues. The TCR originated in a man under 40 in good health. Sequencing was done on a sample of central memory CD4+ T cells from blood. V and J are TRBV5-1 and TRBJ1-2; TRBD1 matches at 11 bases. This CDR3 is CASSSVGQGASYGYTF. The DNA of the CDR3 is TGCGCCAGCAGCTCGGTCGGACAGGGGGCATCTTATGGCTACACCTTC.